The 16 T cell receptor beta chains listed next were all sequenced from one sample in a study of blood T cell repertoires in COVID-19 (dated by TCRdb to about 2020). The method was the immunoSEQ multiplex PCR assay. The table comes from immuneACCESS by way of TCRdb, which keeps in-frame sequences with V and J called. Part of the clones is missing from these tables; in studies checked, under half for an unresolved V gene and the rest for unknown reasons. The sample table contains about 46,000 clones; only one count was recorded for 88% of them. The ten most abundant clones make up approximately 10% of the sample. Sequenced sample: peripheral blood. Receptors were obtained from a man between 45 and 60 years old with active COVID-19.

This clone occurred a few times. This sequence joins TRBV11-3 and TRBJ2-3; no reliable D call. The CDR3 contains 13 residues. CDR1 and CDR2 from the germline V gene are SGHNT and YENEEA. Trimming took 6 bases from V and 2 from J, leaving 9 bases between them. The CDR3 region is CASSLGYTDTQYF. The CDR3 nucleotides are TGTGCCAGCAGTCTGGGCTACACAGATACGCAGTATTTT.

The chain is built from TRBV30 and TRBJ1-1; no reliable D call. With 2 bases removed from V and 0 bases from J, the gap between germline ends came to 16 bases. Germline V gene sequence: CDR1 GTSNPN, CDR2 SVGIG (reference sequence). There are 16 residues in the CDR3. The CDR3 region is CAWSTPREIMNTEAFF. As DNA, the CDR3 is TGTGCCTGGAGTACCCCCCGGGAGATCATGAACACTGAAGCTTTCTTT.

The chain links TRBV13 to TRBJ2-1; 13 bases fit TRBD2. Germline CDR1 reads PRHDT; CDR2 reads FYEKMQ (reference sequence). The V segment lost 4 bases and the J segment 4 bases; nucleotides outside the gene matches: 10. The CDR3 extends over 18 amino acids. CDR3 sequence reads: CASSSQGLAGDSYNEQFF. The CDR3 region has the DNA TGTGCCAGCAGCTCACAAGGACTAGCGGGGGATTCTTACAATGAGCAGTTCTTC.

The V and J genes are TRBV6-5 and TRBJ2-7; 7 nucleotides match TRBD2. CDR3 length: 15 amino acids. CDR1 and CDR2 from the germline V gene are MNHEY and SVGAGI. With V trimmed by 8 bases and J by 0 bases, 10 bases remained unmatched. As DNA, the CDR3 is TGTGCCAGCGGACACACTAGCGAGCACTCCTACGAGCAGTACTTC. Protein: CASGHTSEHSYEQYF.

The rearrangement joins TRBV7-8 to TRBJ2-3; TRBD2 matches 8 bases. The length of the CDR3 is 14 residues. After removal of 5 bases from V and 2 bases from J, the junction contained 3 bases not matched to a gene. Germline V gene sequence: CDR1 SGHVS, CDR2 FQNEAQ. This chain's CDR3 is CASSRAGDTDTQYF. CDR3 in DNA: TGTGCCAGCAGCCGAGCGGGAGACACAGATACGCAGTATTTT.

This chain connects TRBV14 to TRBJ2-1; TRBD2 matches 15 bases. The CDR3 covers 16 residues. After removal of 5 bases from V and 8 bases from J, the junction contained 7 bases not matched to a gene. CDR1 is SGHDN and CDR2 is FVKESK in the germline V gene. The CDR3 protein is CASSIRTSGGADEQFF. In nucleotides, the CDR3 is TGTGCCAGCAGCATACGGACTAGCGGGGGGGCCGATGAGCAGTTCTTC.

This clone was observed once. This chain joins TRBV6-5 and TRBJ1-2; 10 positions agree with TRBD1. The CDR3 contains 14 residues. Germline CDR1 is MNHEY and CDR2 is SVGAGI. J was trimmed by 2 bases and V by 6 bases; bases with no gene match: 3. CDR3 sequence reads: CASSPGQGNYGYTF. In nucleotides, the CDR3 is TGTGCCAGCAGCCCGGGACAGGGGAACTATGGCTACACCTTC.

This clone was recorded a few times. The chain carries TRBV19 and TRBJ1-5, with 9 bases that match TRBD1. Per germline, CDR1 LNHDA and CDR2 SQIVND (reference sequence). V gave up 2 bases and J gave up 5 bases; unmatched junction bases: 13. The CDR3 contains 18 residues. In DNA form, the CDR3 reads TGTGCCAGTAGTATAAGGGACAGGGCTGGATGGTTGGATCAGCCCCAGCATTTT. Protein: CASSIRDRAGWLDQPQHF.

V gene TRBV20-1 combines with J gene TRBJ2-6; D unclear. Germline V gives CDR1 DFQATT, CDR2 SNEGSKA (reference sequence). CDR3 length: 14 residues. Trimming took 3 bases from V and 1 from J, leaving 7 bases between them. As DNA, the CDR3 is TGCAGTGCTAGTTCCTTTTCTGGGGCCAACGTCCTGACTTTC. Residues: CSASSFSGANVLTF.

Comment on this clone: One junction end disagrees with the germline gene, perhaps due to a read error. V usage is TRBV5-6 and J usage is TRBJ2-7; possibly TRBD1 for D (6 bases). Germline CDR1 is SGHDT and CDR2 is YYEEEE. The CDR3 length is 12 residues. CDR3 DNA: TGTGCCAGCAGCTTGGGGACAGCGATGTCCTCCTTC. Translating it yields CASSLGTAMSSF.

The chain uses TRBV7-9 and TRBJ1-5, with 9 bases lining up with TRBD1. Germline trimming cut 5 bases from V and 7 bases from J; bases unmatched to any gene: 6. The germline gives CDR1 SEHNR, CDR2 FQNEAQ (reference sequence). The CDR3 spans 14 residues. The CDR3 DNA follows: TGTGCCAGCAGCCTCGACAGGGGGAACCAGCCCCAGCATTTT. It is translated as CASSLDRGNQPQHF.

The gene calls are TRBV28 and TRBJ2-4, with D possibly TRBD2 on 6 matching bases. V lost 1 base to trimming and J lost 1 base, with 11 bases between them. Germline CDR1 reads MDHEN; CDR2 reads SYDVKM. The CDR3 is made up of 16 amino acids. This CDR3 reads CASSLLGGEAKNIQYF. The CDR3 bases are TGTGCCAGCAGTTTATTGGGGGGAGAGGCCAAAAACATTCAGTACTTC.

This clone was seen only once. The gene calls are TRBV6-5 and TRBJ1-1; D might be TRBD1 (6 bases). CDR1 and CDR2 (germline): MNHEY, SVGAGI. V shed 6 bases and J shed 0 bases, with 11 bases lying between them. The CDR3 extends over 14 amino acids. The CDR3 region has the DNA TGTGCCAGCAGAGGACAGCCGATGAACACTGAAGCTTTCTTT. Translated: CASRGQPMNTEAFF.

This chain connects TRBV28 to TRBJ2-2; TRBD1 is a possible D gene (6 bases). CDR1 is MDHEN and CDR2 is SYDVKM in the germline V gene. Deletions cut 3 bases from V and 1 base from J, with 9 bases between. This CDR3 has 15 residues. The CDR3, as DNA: TGTGCCAGCAGTTTGGGGACACTGAACACCGGGGAGCTGTTTTTT. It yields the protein CASSLGTLNTGELFF.

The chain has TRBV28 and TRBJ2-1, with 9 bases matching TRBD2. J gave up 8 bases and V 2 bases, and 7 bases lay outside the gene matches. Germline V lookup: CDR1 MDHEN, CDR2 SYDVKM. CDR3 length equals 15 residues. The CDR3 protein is CASSLGSGSLHEQFF. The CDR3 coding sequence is TGTGCCAGCAGTTTAGGTAGCGGGAGTTTACATGAGCAGTTCTTC.

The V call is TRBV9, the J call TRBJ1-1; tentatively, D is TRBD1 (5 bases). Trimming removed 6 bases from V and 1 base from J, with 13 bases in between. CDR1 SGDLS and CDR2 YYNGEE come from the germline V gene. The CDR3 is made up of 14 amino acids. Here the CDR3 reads CASTDVTGNTEAFF. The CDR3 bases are TGTGCCAGCACCGATGTAACAGGGAACACTGAAGCTTTCTTT.